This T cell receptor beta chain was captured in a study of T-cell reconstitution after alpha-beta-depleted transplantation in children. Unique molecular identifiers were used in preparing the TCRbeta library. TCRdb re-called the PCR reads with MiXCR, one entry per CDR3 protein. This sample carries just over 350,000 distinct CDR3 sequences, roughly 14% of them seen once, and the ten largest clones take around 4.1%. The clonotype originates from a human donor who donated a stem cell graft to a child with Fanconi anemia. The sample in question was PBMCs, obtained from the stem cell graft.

CDR3 sequence (DNA): TGTGCCAGCAGCCTTGCCCACAGGGGGAATTCACCCCTCCACTTT. It codes for CASSLAHRGNSPLHF. This chain uses TRBV3-1 with TRBJ1-6; 8 positions agree with TRBD1. From germline, CDR1 is LGHDT and CDR2 YNNKEL (reference sequence). V lost 4 bases and J lost 7; bases outside the gene matches: 6. The CDR3 is 15 amino acids.